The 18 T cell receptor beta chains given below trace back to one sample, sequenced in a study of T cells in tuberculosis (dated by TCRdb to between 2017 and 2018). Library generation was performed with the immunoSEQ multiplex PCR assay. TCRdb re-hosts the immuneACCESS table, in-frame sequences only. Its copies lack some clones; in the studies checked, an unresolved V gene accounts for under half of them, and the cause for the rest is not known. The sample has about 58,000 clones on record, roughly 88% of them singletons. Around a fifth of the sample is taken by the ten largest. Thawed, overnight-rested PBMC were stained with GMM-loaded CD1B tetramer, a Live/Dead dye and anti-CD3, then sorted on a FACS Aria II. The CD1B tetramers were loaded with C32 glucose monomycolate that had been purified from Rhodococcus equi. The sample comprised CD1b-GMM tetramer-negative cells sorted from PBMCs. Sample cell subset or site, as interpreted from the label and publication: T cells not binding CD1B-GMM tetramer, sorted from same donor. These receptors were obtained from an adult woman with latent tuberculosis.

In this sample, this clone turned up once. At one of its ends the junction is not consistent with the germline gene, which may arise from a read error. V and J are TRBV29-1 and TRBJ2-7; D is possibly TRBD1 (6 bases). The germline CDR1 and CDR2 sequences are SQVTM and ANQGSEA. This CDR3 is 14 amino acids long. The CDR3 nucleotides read TGCAGCGTTGGGTTAGACAGGAACCCCTACGAGCGGTACTTC. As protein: CSVGLDRNPYERYF.

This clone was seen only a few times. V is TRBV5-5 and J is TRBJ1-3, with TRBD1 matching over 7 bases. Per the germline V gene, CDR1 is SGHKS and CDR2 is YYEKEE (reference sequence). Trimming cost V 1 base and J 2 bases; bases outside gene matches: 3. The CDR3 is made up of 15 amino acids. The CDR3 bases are TGTGCCAGCAGCTTGACCACAGGGGCTGGAAACACCATATATTTT. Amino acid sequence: CASSLTTGAGNTIYF.

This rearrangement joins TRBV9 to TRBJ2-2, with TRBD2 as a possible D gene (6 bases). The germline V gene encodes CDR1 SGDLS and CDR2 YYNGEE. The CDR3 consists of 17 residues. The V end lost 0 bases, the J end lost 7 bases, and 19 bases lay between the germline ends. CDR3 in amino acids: CASSVAPFLGGVGELFF. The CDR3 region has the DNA TGTGCCAGCAGCGTAGCCCCATTTCTCGGGGGTGTCGGGGAGCTGTTTTTT.

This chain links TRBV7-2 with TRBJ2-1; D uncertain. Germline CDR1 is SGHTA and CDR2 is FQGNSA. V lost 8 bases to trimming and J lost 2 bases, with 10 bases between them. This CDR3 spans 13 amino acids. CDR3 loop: CASDESAYNEQFF. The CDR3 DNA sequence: TGTGCCAGCGATGAATCAGCCTACAATGAGCAGTTCTTC.

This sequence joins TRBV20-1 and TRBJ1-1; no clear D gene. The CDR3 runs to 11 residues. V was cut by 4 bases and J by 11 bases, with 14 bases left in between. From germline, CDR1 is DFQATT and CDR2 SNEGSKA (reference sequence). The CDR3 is CSANRSPYAFF. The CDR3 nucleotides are TGCAGTGCTAATCGATCCCCCTACGCTTTCTTT.

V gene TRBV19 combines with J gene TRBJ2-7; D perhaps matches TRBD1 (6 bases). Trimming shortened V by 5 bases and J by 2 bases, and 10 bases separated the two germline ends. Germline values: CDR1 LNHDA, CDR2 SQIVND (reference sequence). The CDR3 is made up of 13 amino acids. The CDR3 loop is CASSLDRTYEQYF. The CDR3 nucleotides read TGTGCCAGTAGTCTCGACAGGACCTACGAGCAGTACTTC.

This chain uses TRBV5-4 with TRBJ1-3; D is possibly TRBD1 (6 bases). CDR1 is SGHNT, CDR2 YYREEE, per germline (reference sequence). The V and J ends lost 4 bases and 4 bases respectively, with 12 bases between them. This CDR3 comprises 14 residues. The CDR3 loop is CASSLGGNGNTIYF. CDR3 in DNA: TGTGCCAGCAGCCTAGGGGGTAACGGAAACACCATATATTTT.

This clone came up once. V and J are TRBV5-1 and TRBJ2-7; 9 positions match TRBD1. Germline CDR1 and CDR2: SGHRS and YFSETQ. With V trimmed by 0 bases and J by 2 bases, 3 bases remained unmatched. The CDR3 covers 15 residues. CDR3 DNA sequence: TGCGCCAGCAGCTTGGCCGGGACAGGGCCCTACGAGCAGTACTTC. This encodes CASSLAGTGPYEQYF.

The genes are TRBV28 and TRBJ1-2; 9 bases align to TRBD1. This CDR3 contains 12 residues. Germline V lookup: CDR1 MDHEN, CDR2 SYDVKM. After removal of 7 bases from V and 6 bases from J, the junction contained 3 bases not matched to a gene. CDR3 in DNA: TGTGCCAGCAAACAGGGGGCTAATGGCTACACCTTC. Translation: CASKQGANGYTF.

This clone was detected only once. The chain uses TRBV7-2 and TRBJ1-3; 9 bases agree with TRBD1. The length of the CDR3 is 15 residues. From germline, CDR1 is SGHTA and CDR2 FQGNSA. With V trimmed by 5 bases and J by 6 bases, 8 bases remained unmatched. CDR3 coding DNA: TGTGCCAGCAGCCTTGACAGGGGGGGTGAAAACACCATATATTTT. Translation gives CASSLDRGGENTIYF.

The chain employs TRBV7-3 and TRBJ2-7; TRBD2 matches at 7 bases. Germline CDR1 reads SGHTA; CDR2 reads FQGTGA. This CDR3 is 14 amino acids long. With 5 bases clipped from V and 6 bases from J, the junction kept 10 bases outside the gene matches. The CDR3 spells CASSQTGLDGEQYF. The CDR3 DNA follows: TGTGCCAGCAGCCAAACCGGACTAGACGGCGAGCAGTACTTC.

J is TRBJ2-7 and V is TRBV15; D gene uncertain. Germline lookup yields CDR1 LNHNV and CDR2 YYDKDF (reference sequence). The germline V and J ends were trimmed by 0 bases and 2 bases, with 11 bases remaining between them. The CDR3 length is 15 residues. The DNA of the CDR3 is TGTGCCACCAGCAGAGATATTGGCAACCCCTACGAGCAGTACTTC. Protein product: CATSRDIGNPYEQYF.

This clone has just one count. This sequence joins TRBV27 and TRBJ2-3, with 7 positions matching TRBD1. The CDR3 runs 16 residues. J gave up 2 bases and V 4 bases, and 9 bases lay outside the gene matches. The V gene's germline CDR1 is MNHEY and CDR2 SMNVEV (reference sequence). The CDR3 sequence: CASSSTLTGTTDTQYF. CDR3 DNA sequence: TGTGCCAGCAGTTCAACACTGACAGGGACCACAGATACGCAGTATTTT.

CDR3 region: CASSDRDRVFLGKNIQYF. The CDR3 DNA follows: TGTGCCAGCAGTGACCGGGACAGGGTGTTTCTAGGCAAAAACATTCAGTACTTC. This chain connects TRBV6-1 to TRBJ2-4; TRBD1 aligns across 9 bases. The CDR3 is 18 amino acids. J was trimmed by 3 bases and V by 3 bases; bases with no gene match: 12. The germline V gene has CDR1 MNHNS and CDR2 SASEGT.

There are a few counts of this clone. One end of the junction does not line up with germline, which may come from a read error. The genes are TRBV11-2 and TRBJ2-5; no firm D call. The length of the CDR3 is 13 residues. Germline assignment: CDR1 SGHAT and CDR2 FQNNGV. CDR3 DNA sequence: TGTGCCAGCAGCGTAGACACGCTAGGGACCCAGTACTTC. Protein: CASSVDTLGTQYF.

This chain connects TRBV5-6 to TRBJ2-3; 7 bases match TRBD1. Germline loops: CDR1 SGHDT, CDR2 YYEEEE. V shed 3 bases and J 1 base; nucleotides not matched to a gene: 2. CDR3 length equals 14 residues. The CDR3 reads CASSWGTGTDTQYF. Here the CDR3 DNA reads TGTGCCAGCAGCTGGGGGACAGGCACAGATACGCAGTATTTT. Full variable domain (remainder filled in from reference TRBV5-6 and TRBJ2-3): DAGVTQSPTHLIKTRGQQVTLRCSPKSGHDTVSWYQQALGQGPQFIFQYYEEEERQRGNFPDRFSGHQFPNYSSELNVNALLLGDSALYLCASSWGTGTDTQYFGPGTRLTVL.

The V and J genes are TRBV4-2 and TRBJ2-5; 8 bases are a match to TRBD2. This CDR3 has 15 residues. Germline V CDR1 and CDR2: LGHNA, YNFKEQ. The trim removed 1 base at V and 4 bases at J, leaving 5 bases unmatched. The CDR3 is CASSQALAGGETQYF. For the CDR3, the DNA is TGTGCCAGCAGCCAAGCTCTCGCGGGGGGAGAGACCCAGTACTTC.

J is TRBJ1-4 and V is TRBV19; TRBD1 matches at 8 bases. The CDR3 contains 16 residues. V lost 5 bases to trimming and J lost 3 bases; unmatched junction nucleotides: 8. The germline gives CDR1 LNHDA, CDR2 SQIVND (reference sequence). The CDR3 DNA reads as TGTGCCAGTAGTCCTATCCGACAGGGGTCTAATGAAAAACTGTTTTTT. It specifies CASSPIRQGSNEKLFF.